The 12 T cell receptor beta chains listed next were all sequenced from one sample in a study of beta chain features in type 1 diabetes. The study reverse transcribed the entire isolated RNA, so it sequenced expressed TCRB transcripts. Produced via immunoSEQ multiplex PCR; TCRdb's table is partial and in-frame only. The sample records just over 600,000 clones, around 15% being singletons. Sequenced sample: naive CD4+ T cells from blood. The receptors originated from a man younger than 35 in good health.

This clone was seen only a few times. V gene TRBV7-3 combines with J gene TRBJ2-3; 8 bases line up with TRBD2. The length of the CDR3 is 16 residues. The germline V gene encodes CDR1 SGHTA and CDR2 FQGTGA. V was pared by 0 bases and J by 6 bases, with 8 bases of the junction left unmatched. The CDR3 DNA is TGTGCCAGCAGCTTAACCCAGCGGGAGTTGGGGGATACGCAGTATTTT. Translated: CASSLTQRELGDTQYF. Full variable domain (missing parts from reference TRBV7-3 and TRBJ2-3): GAGVSQTPSNKVTEKGKYVELRCDPISGHTALYWYRQSLGQGPEFLIYFQGTGAADDSGLPNDRFFAVRPEGSVSTLKIQRTERGDSAVYLCASSLTQRELGDTQYFGPGTRLTVL.

This clone has only a few counts. V usage is TRBV6-6 and J usage is TRBJ1-3; 9 bases agree with TRBD1. J gave up 2 bases and V 5 bases, and 4 bases lay outside the gene matches. In germline, CDR1 is MNHNY, CDR2 SVGAGI (reference sequence). This CDR3 has 15 amino acids. CDR3 sequence reads: CASSNRDRAGNTIYF. CDR3 bases: TGTGCCAGCAGTAACCGGGACAGGGCTGGAAACACCATATATTTT.

The CDR3 spells CASRDRAAWETQYF. CDR3 DNA: TGTGCCAGTCGGGACAGGGCCGCTTGGGAGACCCAGTACTTC. The V gene is TRBV10-3, the J gene TRBJ2-5; the match to TRBD1 covers 9 bases. In germline, CDR1 is ENHRY, CDR2 SYGVKD. The CDR3 totals 14 residues. The junction had 11 bases not matched to a gene; V was cut back by 10 bases and J by 5 bases.

This clone showed up just a few times. This chain uses TRBV19 with TRBJ2-1; D ambiguous. The CDR3 totals 15 residues. In germline, CDR1 is LNHDA, CDR2 SQIVND (reference sequence). The V and J ends lost 1 base and 8 bases respectively, with 15 bases between them. CDR3 in DNA: TGTGCCAGTAGTATAGCCCGTACCTCCAAGTATGAGCAGTTCTTC. Amino acid sequence: CASSIARTSKYEQFF.

The chain employs TRBV9 and TRBJ1-3; D gene ambiguous. Germline V lookup: CDR1 SGDLS, CDR2 YYNGEE. The CDR3 has 15 amino acids. Trimming cost V 0 bases and J 0 bases, with 7 bases left between them. In DNA, the CDR3 is TGTGCCAGCAGCGTAGATGCAGTCTCTGGAAACACCATATATTTT. This translates into CASSVDAVSGNTIYF.

This clone appeared a few times. This rearrangement joins TRBV28 to TRBJ1-3; D is ambiguous. CDR1 and CDR2 (germline): MDHEN, SYDVKM. CDR3 size: 15 residues. With 4 bases removed from V and 4 bases from J, the gap between germline ends came to 14 bases. CDR3: CASSSSSITGNTIYF. The CDR3 nucleotides are TGTGCCAGCAGTTCAAGCAGTATTACCGGAAACACCATATATTTT.

The chain joins TRBV5-1 to TRBJ2-6, with D tentatively TRBD2 (6 bases). The CDR3 covers 14 residues. Trimming stripped 6 bases from V and 1 base from J, with 8 bases between. Germline lookup yields CDR1 SGHRS and CDR2 YFSETQ. Here the CDR3 reads CASKGLSGANVLTF. The CDR3 DNA sequence: TGCGCCAGCAAGGGACTTTCTGGGGCCAACGTCCTGACTTTC.

This clone occurred a few times. The chain is built from TRBV4-2 and TRBJ2-3; 8 bases line up with TRBD1. The CDR3 loop spans 15 amino acids. The V gene's germline CDR1 is LGHNA and CDR2 YNFKEQ. V was clipped by 1 base and J by 1 base; unmatched bases: 1. The CDR3 sequence is CASSQVDRGTDTQYF. CDR3 in DNA: TGTGCCAGCAGCCAAGTGGACAGGGGCACAGATACGCAGTATTTT.

The V gene is TRBV25-1, the J gene TRBJ1-2, with D possibly TRBD1 on 6 matching bases. V lost 2 bases to trimming and J lost 3 bases, with 16 bases between them. CDR3 length: 16 amino acids. Germline CDR1 and CDR2: MGHDK and SYGVNS. The CDR3 reads CASSEGGLGGDYGYTF. DNA of the CDR3: TGTGCCAGCAGTGAAGGGGGGCTCGGTGGGGACTATGGCTACACCTTC.

This clone was observed a few times. The chain links TRBV6-6 to TRBJ2-1, with D perhaps assigned TRBD1 or TRBD2 (5 bases each). The V gene lost 6 bases and the J gene lost 2 bases, with 14 bases spanning the gap. Per the germline V gene, CDR1 is MNHNY and CDR2 is SVGAGI (reference sequence). The CDR3 contains 15 residues. CDR3 coding DNA: TGTGCCAGCAGGCCCCGGGGACGGCCCTACAATGAGCAGTTCTTC. Residues: CASRPRGRPYNEQFF.

V is TRBV29-1 and J is TRBJ2-7; possibly TRBD1 for D (6 bases). Trimming removed 4 bases from V and 2 bases from J, with 15 bases in between. The germline V gene has CDR1 SQVTM and CDR2 ANQGSEA. CDR3 length equals 14 residues. In DNA form, the CDR3 reads TGCAGCGTTGCCCTGGGCAGGGGCCCCTACGAGCAGTACTTC. It codes for CSVALGRGPYEQYF.

The chain combines TRBV5-4 with TRBJ2-7; D might be TRBD2 (6 bases). The CDR3 totals 15 residues. Germline CDR1 and CDR2: SGHNT and YYREEE (reference sequence). Trimming shortened V by 0 bases and J by 0 bases, and 10 bases separated the two germline ends. The CDR3 sequence is CASSLGGTVSYEQYF. CDR3 coding DNA: TGTGCCAGCAGCTTGGGTGGGACTGTCTCCTACGAGCAGTACTTC.